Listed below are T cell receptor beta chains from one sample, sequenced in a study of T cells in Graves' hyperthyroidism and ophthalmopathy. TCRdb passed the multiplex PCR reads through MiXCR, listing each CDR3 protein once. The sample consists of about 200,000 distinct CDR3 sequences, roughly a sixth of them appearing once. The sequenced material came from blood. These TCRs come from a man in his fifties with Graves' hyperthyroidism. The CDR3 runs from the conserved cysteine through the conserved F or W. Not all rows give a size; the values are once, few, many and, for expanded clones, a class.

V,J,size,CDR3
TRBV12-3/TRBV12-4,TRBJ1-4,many,CASSRTGDYEKLFF
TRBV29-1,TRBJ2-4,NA,CSVGGLAGGNIQYF
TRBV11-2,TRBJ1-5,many,CASSLDGLRETLNNQPQHF
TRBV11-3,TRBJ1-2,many,CASSLGQFYGYTF
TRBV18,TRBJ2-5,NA,CASSPWDGQETQYF
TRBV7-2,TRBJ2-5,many,CASSLVGRARGLYETQYF
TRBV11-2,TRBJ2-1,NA,CASRRLAGVNEQFF
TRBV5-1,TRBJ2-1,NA,CASSFGSHNEQFF
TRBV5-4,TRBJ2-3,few,CASSLGLAGFSSDTQYF
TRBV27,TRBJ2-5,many,CASIDDGETQYF
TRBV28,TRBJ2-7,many,CASREDRDGTYEQYF
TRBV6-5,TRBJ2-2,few,CASSYWDSNTGELFF
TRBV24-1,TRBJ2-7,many,CATSDPPPGNEQYF
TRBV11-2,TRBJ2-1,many,CASSLGAGVYNEQFF
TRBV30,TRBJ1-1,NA,CAWMAGEWTEAFF
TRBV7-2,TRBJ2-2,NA,CASRTGGTSGSSGELFF
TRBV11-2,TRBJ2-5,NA,CASRHPGQGEETQYF
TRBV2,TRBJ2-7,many,CASSNSGKGDEQYF
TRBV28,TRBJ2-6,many,CASSSGLAGAGANVLTF
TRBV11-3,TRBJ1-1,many,CASSSEGGEAFF
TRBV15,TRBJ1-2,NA,CATSRDPGTGNYGYTF
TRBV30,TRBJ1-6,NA,CAWSFRDNDYNSPLHF
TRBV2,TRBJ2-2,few,CASRVYFGTEFTGELFF
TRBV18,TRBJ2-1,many,CASSPGSRNEQFF
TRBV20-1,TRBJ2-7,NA,CSASHLREQYF
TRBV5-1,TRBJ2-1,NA,CASSRSLGTTKSYNEQFF
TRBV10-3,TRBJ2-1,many,CAIRDPSSYNEQFF
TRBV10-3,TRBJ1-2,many,CAARDYGYTF
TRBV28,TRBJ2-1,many,CASSSPDGRASYNEQFF
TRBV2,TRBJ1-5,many,CASSEGEEQPQHF
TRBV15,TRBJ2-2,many,CATSRDPTGRAGELFF
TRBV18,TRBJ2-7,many,CASSPRLEGNWEQYF
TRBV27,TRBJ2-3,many,CASSSPLTRDTQYF
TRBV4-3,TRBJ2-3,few,CASSQVRGSTDTQYF
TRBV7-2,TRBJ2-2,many,CASSLEGANGELFF
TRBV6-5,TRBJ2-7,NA,CASSYSGAITGLIPYEQYF
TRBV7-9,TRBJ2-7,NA,CASSQVGSGSPPRYF
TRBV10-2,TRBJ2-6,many,CASSSRDSGANVLTF
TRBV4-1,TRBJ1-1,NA,CASSQLISRDRTEAFF